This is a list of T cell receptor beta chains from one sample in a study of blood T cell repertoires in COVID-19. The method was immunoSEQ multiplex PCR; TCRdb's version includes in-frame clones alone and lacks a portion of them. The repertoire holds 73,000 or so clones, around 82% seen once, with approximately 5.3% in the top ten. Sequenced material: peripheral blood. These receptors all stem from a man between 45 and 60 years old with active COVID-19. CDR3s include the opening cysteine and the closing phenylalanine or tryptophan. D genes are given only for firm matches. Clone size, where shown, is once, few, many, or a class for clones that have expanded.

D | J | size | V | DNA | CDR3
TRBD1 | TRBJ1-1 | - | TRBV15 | TGTGCCACCAGCAGGACTACAGGGGAGCGGGCTTTCTTT | CATSRTTGERAFF
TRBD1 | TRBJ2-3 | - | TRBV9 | TGTGCCAGCCAGGACAGGGTGGGTGATACGCAGTATTTT | CASQDRVGDTQYF
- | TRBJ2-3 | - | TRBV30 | TGTGCCTGGAGCCTAGGACAGCTTCCGAATACGCAGTATTTT | CAWSLGQLPNTQYF
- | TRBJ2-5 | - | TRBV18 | TGTGCCAGCTCACCGGGCTGGGTGGGGCAGGAGACCCAGTACTTC | CASSPGWVGQETQYF
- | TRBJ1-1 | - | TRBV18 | TGTGCCAGCTCCCAGGGAGGGGGTCGAGAAGCTTTCTTT | CASSQGGGREAFF
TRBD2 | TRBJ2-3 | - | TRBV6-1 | TGTGCCAGCAGTGAAGACCCTCCCGGCGGGGGGCGCACAGATACGCAGTATTTT | CASSEDPPGGGRTDTQYF
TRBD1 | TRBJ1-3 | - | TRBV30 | TGTGCCTGGAGGGAGTGGGGGACAGGTTCCTCTGGAAACACCATATATTTT | CAWREWGTGSSGNTIYF
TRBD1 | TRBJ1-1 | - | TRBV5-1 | TGCGCCAGCAGCCCTGGGACAGTGAACACTGAAGCTTTCTTT | CASSPGTVNTEAFF
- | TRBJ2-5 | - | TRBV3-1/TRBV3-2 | TGTGCCAGCAGCCAAGACACCAGCCAAGAGACCCAGTACTTC | CASSQDTSQETQYF
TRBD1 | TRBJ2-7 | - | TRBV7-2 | TGTGCCAGCAGCTTAGCCGGGACAGACCTTTACGAGCAGTACTTC | CASSLAGTDLYEQYF
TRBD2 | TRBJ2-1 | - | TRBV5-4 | TGTGCCAGCAGCTTGGTTAGCGGGGGCGAAACGGGTGAGCAGTTCTTC | CASSLVSGGETGEQFF
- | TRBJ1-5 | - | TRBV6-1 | TGTGCCAGCAGTGAAAGAGGACAGAGTCAGCCCCAGCATTTT | CASSERGQSQPQHF
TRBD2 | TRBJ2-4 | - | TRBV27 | TGTGCCAGCAGTTATAGCGGGAGGGGTGAAAACATTCAGTACTTC | CASSYSGRGENIQYF
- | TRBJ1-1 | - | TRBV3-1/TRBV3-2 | TGTGCCAGCAGCCAAGATGGAACGGGGAACACTGAAGCTTTCTTT | CASSQDGTGNTEAFF
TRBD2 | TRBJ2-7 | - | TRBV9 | TGTGCCAGCAGCGACGGGACTAGCGGGGCCTACGAGCAGTACTTC | CASSDGTSGAYEQYF
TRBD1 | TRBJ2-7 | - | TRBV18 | TGTGCCAGCTCACCGGACAGGGCCGAGCAGTACTTC | CASSPDRAEQYF
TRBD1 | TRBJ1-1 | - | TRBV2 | TGTGCCAGCTCGGGGACAGGGGAAAACACTGAAGCTTTCTTT | CASSGTGENTEAFF
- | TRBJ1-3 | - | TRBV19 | TGTGCCAGTAGCCCGGGACTCCTCTCTGGAAACACCATATATTTT | CASSPGLLSGNTIYF
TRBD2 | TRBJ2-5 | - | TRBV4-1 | TGCGCCAGCAGCCTCACTAGCGGGAGGCGGGGGGAGACCCAGTACTTC | CASSLTSGRRGETQYF
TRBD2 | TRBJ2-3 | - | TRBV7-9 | TGTGCCAGCAGCTCCGGGGTAGCGGGGGTGACAGATACGCAGTATTTT | CASSSGVAGVTDTQYF
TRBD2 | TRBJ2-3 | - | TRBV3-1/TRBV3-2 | TGTGCCAGCAGCCGGGGACCCACTAGCGGGAGGGCCACAGATACGCAGTATTTT | CASSRGPTSGRATDTQYF
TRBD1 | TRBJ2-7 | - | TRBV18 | TGTGCCAGCTCACTAGGACAGGGAAGGGGCTACGAGCAGTACTTC | CASSLGQGRGYEQYF
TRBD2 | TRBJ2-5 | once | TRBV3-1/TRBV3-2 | TGTGCCAGCAGCCTGCCGACTAGCTCGACAGAAGAGACCCAGTACTTC | CASSLPTSSTEETQYF
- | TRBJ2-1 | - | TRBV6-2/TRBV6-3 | TGTGCCAGCAGTACAGGACCCGGTGAGCAGTTCTTC | CASSTGPGEQFF
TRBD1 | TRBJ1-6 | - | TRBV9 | TGTGCCAGCAGCGATGGGACAGATAATTCACCCCTCCACTTT | CASSDGTDNSPLHF
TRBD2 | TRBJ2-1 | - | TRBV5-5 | TGTGCCAGCAGCGGGGGGACTAGCGGATTTCTTCACAATGAGCAGTTCTTC | CASSGGTSGFLHNEQFF
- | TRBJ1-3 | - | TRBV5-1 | TGCGCCAGCAGCCGGAGCTCTGGAAACACCATATATTTT | CASSRSSGNTIYF
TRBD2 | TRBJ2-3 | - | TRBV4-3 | TGCGCCAGCAGCCAAGATACTAGCGCAGATACGCAGTATTTT | CASSQDTSADTQYF
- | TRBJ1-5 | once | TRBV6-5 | TGTGCCAGCTCGGACAGCTTCCTGGAGCCCCAGCATTTT | CASSDSFLEPQHF
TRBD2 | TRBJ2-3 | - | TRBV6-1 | TGTGCCAGCAGTGAACAGCGGGGGTTACTCACAGATACGCAGTATTTT | CASSEQRGLLTDTQYF
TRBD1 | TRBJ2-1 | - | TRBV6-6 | TGTGCCAGCAGCTTGACAGGGGACAATGAGCAGTTCTTC | CASSLTGDNEQFF
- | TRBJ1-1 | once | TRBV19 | TGTGCCAGTAGCCGATCCGCCGGGACACTTAGTGGGGCTTTCTTT | CASSRSAGTLSGAFF
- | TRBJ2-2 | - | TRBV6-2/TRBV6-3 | TGTGCCAGCAGTTCAACAGGGTTGAGCGGGGAGCTGTTTTTT | CASSSTGLSGELFF
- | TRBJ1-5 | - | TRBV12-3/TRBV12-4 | TGTGCCAGCAGTGTTGGACACCAGCCCCAGCATTTT | CASSVGHQPQHF
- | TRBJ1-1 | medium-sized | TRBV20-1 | TGCAGTGCTAGTCCAGAGGCTTTTACTGAAGCTTTCTTT | CSASPEAFTEAFF
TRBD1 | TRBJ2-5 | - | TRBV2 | TGTGCCAGCAAGACGGACAGGGTCCAAGAGACCCAGTACTTC | CASKTDRVQETQYF
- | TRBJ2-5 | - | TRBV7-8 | TGTGCCAGCAGCTCCGAGGGGGACAGCGGGGGCCTCGCCGCCCAGTACTTC | CASSSEGDSGGLAAQYF
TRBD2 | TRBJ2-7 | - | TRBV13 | TGTGCCAGCAGCTTAGATCTCGGCGGGGGGGCCTTTGGGATGATGAGCGAGCAGTACTTC | CASSLDLGGGAFGMMSEQYF
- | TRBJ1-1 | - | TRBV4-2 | TGTGCCAGCAGCCTAACGACAGGTTCGGGAACTGAAGCTTTCTTT | CASSLTTGSGTEAFF
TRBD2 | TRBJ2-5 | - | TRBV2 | TGTGCCACCGTGGGACTAGCGGGGGGGCGGTTAATCGAGACCCAGTACTTC | CATVGLAGGRLIETQYF
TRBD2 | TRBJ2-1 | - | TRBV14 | TGTGCCAGCAGCCCCCTGGGGTCGACTAGCGGGGGTAATGAGCAGTTCTTC | CASSPLGSTSGGNEQFF
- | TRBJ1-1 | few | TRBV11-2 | TGTGCCAGCAGCACAGGCCCGTTGACTGAAGCTTTCTTT | CASSTGPLTEAFF
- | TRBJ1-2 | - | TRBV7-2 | TGTGCCAGCAGCATACAGGGAACTAACTATGGCTACACCTTC | CASSIQGTNYGYTF
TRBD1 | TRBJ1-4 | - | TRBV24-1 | TGTGCCACCAGTGTTCGTTTCCGGGACAGGCCGCTGGGTCTTAATGAAAAACTGTTTTTT | CATSVRFRDRPLGLNEKLFF
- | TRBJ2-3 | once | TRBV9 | TGTGCCAGCAGCGTACCGCGGCGTGGGGCGAGCACAGATACGCAGTATTTT | CASSVPRRGASTDTQYF
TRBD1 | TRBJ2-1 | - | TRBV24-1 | TGTGCCACCAGTGATTCAAGCCCGGGACAGTACAATGAGCAGTTCTTC | CATSDSSPGQYNEQFF
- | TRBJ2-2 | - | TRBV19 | TGTGCCAGTAGTGGCCCCGCGGGGGCGGCCGGGGAGCTGTTTTTT | CASSGPAGAAGELFF
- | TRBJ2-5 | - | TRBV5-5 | TGTGCCAGCAGCTTACTCGAGACCCAGTACTTC | CASSLLETQYF
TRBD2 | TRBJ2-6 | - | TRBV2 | TGTGCCAGCAGGGGGGAGGGATTAGCGGCCAACGTCCTGACTTTC | CASRGEGLAANVLTF
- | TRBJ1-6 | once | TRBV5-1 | TGCGCCAGCAGCTTGGCAGGGAACGAGGATTCACCCCTCCACTTT | CASSLAGNEDSPLHF
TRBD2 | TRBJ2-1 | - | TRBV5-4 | TGTGCCAGCAGCGCCGGGACTAGCGGGGGAGGTGAGCAGTTCTTC | CASSAGTSGGGEQFF
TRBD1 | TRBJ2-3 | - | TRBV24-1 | TGTGCCACCAGTGGGGGCAGGGGGCAGGCAGATACGCAGTATTTT | CATSGGRGQADTQYF
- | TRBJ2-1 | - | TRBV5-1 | TGCGCCAGCAGCTACGGGACACGAGAGGATGAGCAGTTCTTC | CASSYGTREDEQFF